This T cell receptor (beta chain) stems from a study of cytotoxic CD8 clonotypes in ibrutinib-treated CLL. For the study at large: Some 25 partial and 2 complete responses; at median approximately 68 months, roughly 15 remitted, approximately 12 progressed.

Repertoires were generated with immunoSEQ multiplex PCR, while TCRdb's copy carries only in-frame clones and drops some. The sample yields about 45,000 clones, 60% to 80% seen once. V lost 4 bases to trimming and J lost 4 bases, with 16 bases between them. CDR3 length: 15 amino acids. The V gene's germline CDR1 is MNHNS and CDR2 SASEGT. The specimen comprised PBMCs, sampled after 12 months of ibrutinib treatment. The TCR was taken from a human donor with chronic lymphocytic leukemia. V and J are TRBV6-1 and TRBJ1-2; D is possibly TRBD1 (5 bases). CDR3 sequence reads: CASSGFSSGTYGYTF. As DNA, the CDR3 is TGTGCCAGCAGTGGGTTTTCATCAGGGACCTATGGCTACACCTTC.